Shown below are 15 T cell receptor beta chains from a single sample sequenced in a study of post-analysis software for immune sequencing data. General study results and limits: Controls showed lower frequencies than patients for roughly five TRBV segments, and TRBV5-6, TRBV5-1 and TRBV20-1 were among these.

These receptors' targets are unknown. Prepared TCR beta cDNA libraries contained unique molecular identifiers. MiXCR, run by TCRdb on the PCR reads, gives a single entry per CDR3 protein. The sample includes about 540,000 distinct CDR3 sequences, 30% to 40% of them seen just once. Input material: blood. These receptor sequences come from a girl aged 2 to 17 with multiple sclerosis.

In its sample, this clonotype was seen a few times. The genes are TRBV12-3 or TRBV12-4 and TRBJ1-1; D is undetermined. With 7 bases removed from V and 3 bases from J, the gap between germline ends came to 15 bases. The CDR3 has 14 residues. In DNA, the CDR3 is TGTGCCAGCATAGAAAGGCCTATGTACACTGAAGCTTTCTTT. Amino acids: CASIERPMYTEAFF.

This CDR3 reads CASSPAGAPEGNSPLHF. The CDR3 DNA reads as TGTGCCAGCAGCCCCGCCGGGGCCCCGGAAGGGAATTCACCCCTCCACTTT. The chain has TRBV4-2 and TRBJ1-6; possibly TRBD1 for D (5 bases). Germline CDR1 LGHNA, CDR2 YNFKEQ. The V end was cut by 4 bases, the J end by 7 bases, with 20 bases between. This CDR3 comprises 17 residues.

The J gene is TRBJ2-3, the V gene TRBV5-1; TRBD2 matches at 8 bases. V shed 0 bases and J 1 base; nucleotides not matched to a gene: 4. This CDR3 region has 16 residues. Looked up from germline, CDR1 is SGHRS and CDR2 is YFSETQ. The CDR3 coding sequence is TGCGCCAGCAGCTTGGATGGGACTAGGGGCACAGATACGCAGTATTTT. This translates into CASSLDGTRGTDTQYF.

The chain recombines TRBV7-9 with TRBJ2-4; unclear D gene. The germline V gene encodes CDR1 SEHNR and CDR2 FQNEAQ (reference sequence). CDR3 size: 12 residues. The V gene lost 3 bases and the J gene lost 7 bases, with 7 bases spanning the gap. The CDR3 sequence is CASSFGGNIQYF. The CDR3 region has the DNA TGTGCCAGCAGCTTCGGTGGGAACATTCAGTACTTC.

This clonotype was seen only a few times. The chain carries TRBV7-2 and TRBJ2-3, with D unclear. CDR1 is SGHTA and CDR2 is FQGNSA in the germline V gene. The V end was cut by 2 bases, the J end by 0 bases, with 12 bases between. CDR3 length: 16 amino acids. Written as DNA, the CDR3 is TGTGCCAGCAGCTTATCTGCGAGAGCTAGCACAGATACGCAGTATTTT. Amino acid sequence: CASSLSARASTDTQYF.

This clonotype was counted a single time. This chain links TRBV4-1 with TRBJ2-5; the match to TRBD1 covers 9 bases. CDR3 length: 15 residues. Germline V CDR1 and CDR2: MGHRA, YSYEKL. J gave up 10 bases and V 8 bases, and 17 bases lay outside the gene matches. In DNA form, the CDR3 reads TGCGCCAGCGCTACTCAACCGGGACAGGGTTTCAGCCAGTACTTC. It yields the protein CASATQPGQGFSQYF.

The rearrangement links TRBV4-1 to TRBJ1-1; D unclear. Germline CDR1 reads MGHRA; CDR2 reads YSYEKL. The CDR3 loop spans 16 amino acids. V was trimmed by 6 bases and J by 1 base, leaving 18 bases between them. CDR3 protein: CASRAVGGRRNTEAFF. Written as DNA, the CDR3 is TGCGCCAGCAGAGCCGTCGGAGGCAGACGGAACACTGAAGCTTTCTTT.

The table lists this clonotype with a few counts. V usage is TRBV6-5 and J usage is TRBJ2-5; 10 bases match TRBD1. This CDR3 comprises 14 residues. The V segment lost 6 bases and the J segment 4 bases; nucleotides outside the gene matches: 5. From germline, CDR1 is MNHEY and CDR2 SVGAGI. CDR3 DNA: TGTGCCAGCAGGCCGGGACAGGGGAGAGAGACCCAGTACTTC. It is translated as CASRPGQGRETQYF.

This clonotype was counted a few times. This chain links TRBV5-6 with TRBJ2-2, with D hard to call. V was cut by 2 bases and J by 7 bases, with 18 bases left in between. CDR3 length: 16 residues. The V gene's germline CDR1 is SGHDT and CDR2 YYEEEE. This chain's CDR3 is CASSFGPRDVLGELFF. The DNA of the CDR3 is TGTGCCAGCAGCTTTGGTCCTCGCGACGTTCTCGGGGAGCTGTTTTTT.

The J gene is TRBJ1-2, the V gene TRBV5-5; tentatively, D is TRBD1 (5 bases). Trimming took 6 bases from V and 0 from J, leaving 9 bases between them. The CDR3 runs 13 residues. Germline V lookup: CDR1 SGHKS, CDR2 YYEKEE (reference sequence). The chain's CDR3 is CASNQGPNYGYTF. The CDR3 DNA follows: TGTGCCAGCAACCAGGGACCTAACTATGGCTACACCTTC.

This clonotype appeared a few times. The chain recombines TRBV24-1 with TRBJ2-5, with TRBD2 as a possible D gene (6 bases). Between the trimmed V and J ends, which lost 4 bases and 1 base, there was a span of 21 bases. The CDR3 extends over 18 amino acids. Germline V gene sequence: CDR1 KGHDR, CDR2 SFDVKD. In DNA form, the CDR3 reads TGTGCCACCAGTGACCCCCCCATTATCGGACTATCCCAAGAGACCCAGTACTTC. Amino acid sequence: CATSDPPIIGLSQETQYF.

The rearrangement links TRBV20-1 to TRBJ1-1; no definite D call. The germline V and J ends were trimmed by 3 bases and 8 bases, with 7 bases remaining between them. The germline CDR1 and CDR2 sequences are DFQATT and SNEGSKA (reference sequence). CDR3 length: 10 amino acids. Written as DNA, the CDR3 is TGCAGTGCTAGTAACAGAGAAGCTTTCTTT. Protein product: CSASNREAFF.

The chain carries TRBV12-3 or TRBV12-4 and TRBJ2-3; D is tentatively TRBD1 or TRBD2 (5 bases each). The CDR3 runs to 15 residues. V lost 3 bases and J 3 bases, leaving 13 bases between the germline ends. CDR3 DNA sequence: TGTGCCAGCAGTTTGTGGACGGGACCTACAGATACGCAGTATTTT. It translates to CASSLWTGPTDTQYF.

This clonotype appeared a few times. This chain joins TRBV27 and TRBJ1-2; 10 nucleotides align to TRBD1. Per germline, CDR1 MNHEY and CDR2 SMNVEV (reference sequence). V lost 5 bases and J lost 4; bases outside the gene matches: 13. There are 17 residues in the CDR3. The CDR3 here is CASSPYRQGALSYGYTF. In nucleotides, the CDR3 is TGTGCCAGCAGTCCCTATCGACAGGGGGCCCTTTCCTATGGCTACACCTTC.

The chain employs TRBV5-6 and TRBJ2-3, with D tentatively TRBD1 (5 bases). The CDR3 is 16 amino acids. The ends were cut back, 4 bases at V and 3 bases at J, with 18 bases in the middle. Germline CDR1 SGHDT, CDR2 YYEEEE. The CDR3 protein is CASSLKSPGLTDTQYF. CDR3 DNA: TGTGCCAGCAGCCTCAAGTCCCCAGGGCTAACAGATACGCAGTATTTT.